This TCR beta chain was documented in a study of cytomegalovirus exposure and HLA in healthy donors. The CDR3 covers 13 residues. Germline-derived CDR1 and CDR2 are SEHNR and FQNEAQ (reference sequence). The PCR made use of 60 Vbeta and 13 Jbeta primers. TCRdb's table, derived via immunoSEQ multiplex PCR, lists solely in-frame clones and lacks some. In the table there are about 130,000 clones, over 75% of which are singletons. Note on this clone: What it binds is not known. The germline gene is not matched at one end of the junction; a read error may be the cause.

Study findings and constraints: Later, TCR association rates were found to vary by HLA locus, highest for DRB1 and lowest for HLA-C. TCR beta sequences reportedly predicted the HLA-A and HLA-B alleles of most subjects accurately. Most TCR beta V segments were productive about 90% or about 30% of the time in an earlier analysis.

The TCR sequence derives from a man aged 30 to 39 in good health. This chain links TRBV7-9 with TRBJ1-2; the D is unclear. Sequencing was performed on PBMCs. CDR3 nucleotides: TGTTCCAGCAGCCCACTCGTAGGGAGGGGCTACACCTTC. It specifies CSSSPLVGRGYTF.